What follows are 23 T cell receptor beta chains derived from one specimen sequenced in a study of control samples from healthy donors and cancer patients. Clones were sequenced by immunoSEQ multiplex PCR, and TCRdb holds only the in-frame ones, with some missing. The sample records around 99,000 clones, more than 85% being singletons. Sequenced: blood. These receptors all stem from a woman in her fifties or sixties in good health.

The chain uses TRBV6-2 or TRBV6-3 and TRBJ2-2; D is uncertain. V lost 2 bases, J lost 0 bases, and 7 bases lay in between. The CDR3 is made up of 15 amino acids. CDR1 is MNHEY, CDR2 SVGEGT, per germline. The CDR3, as DNA: TGTGCCAGCAGTTACCCCCTACCGAACACCGGGGAGCTGTTTTTT. Residues: CASSYPLPNTGELFF.

The rearrangement joins TRBV27 to TRBJ2-7, with D possibly being TRBD2 (6 bases). Germline V gene sequence: CDR1 MNHEY, CDR2 SMNVEV (reference sequence). This CDR3 region has 13 residues. Trimming pared 3 bases from V and 3 bases from J, leaving 9 bases between. CDR3 amino acids: CASSFQGGYEQYV. Here the CDR3 DNA reads TGTGCCAGCAGTTTTCAGGGAGGCTACGAGCAGTACGTC.

The chain links TRBV5-6 to TRBJ1-2; a possible D gene is TRBD1 (5 bases). Per germline, CDR1 SGHDT and CDR2 YYEEEE. The ends were cut back, 3 bases at V and 4 bases at J, with 10 bases in the middle. CDR3 length equals 13 residues. CDR3 protein: CASSSRVLYGYTF. DNA of the CDR3: TGTGCCAGCAGCTCCAGGGTTCTCTATGGCTACACCTTC.

The J gene is TRBJ2-5, the V gene TRBV9, with 9 bases matching TRBD1. The V gene's germline CDR1 is SGDLS and CDR2 YYNGEE. V was clipped by 3 bases and J by 1 base; unmatched bases: 4. The CDR3 loop spans 15 amino acids. CDR3 protein: CASSAPGQGQETQYF. In DNA, the CDR3 is TGTGCCAGCAGCGCCCCGGGACAGGGCCAAGAGACCCAGTACTTC.

The genes are TRBV9 and TRBJ2-5; D possibly uses TRBD1 or TRBD2 (5 bases each). Germline CDR1 reads SGDLS; CDR2 reads YYNGEE. This CDR3 is built from 14 residues. V lost 5 bases and J 5 bases, leaving 16 bases between the germline ends. CDR3: CASSPGRMGETQYF. The CDR3 DNA reads TGTGCCAGCAGTCCGGGACGGATGGGGGAGACCCAGTACTTC.

The V gene is TRBV6-2 or TRBV6-3, the J gene TRBJ2-2; 11 bases are a match to TRBD2. The V gene end was trimmed by 1 base and the J gene end by 5 bases; junction bases not matched to a gene: 6. The CDR3 length is 17 residues. Germline V lookup: CDR1 MNHEY, CDR2 SVGEGT. The CDR3 loop reads CASSYFLGTSGTGELFF. The CDR3 DNA reads as TGTGCCAGCAGTTACTTTCTTGGGACTAGCGGAACCGGGGAGCTGTTTTTT.

This chain joins TRBV7-6 and TRBJ2-7, with 7 bases lining up with TRBD1. This CDR3 has 14 residues. V was pared by 2 bases and J by 7 bases, with 8 bases of the junction left unmatched. CDR1 and CDR2 (germline): SGHVS, FNYEAQ. The CDR3 loop reads CASSLSQGKREQYF. The CDR3 DNA follows: TGTGCCAGCAGCTTATCACAGGGGAAACGGGAGCAGTACTTC.

V usage is TRBV12-3 or TRBV12-4 and J usage is TRBJ1-2; tentatively, D is TRBD1 (6 bases). There are 12 residues in the CDR3. The V gene lost 7 bases and the J gene lost 2 bases, with 8 bases spanning the gap. CDR3 loop: CASTQGNYGYTF. Here the CDR3 DNA reads TGTGCCAGCACCCAGGGGAACTATGGCTACACCTTC.

The chain combines TRBV24-1 with TRBJ2-5, with TRBD1 matching 7 bases. With 3 bases clipped from V and 0 bases from J, the junction kept 6 bases outside the gene matches. Looked up from germline, CDR1 is KGHDR and CDR2 is SFDVKD. The CDR3 is 16 residues long. The CDR3 DNA follows: TGTGCCACCAGTGATGCCGGGACAGCGTACCAAGAGACCCAGTACTTC. The encoded protein is CATSDAGTAYQETQYF.

This chain links TRBV5-4 with TRBJ2-5, with D perhaps assigned TRBD1 or TRBD2 (5 bases each). Between the trimmed V and J ends, which lost 0 bases and 4 bases, there was a span of 13 bases. Germline values: CDR1 SGHNT, CDR2 YYREEE (reference sequence). CDR3 length: 15 amino acids. The CDR3 coding sequence is TGTGCCAGCAGCTTGGCCGGGGCCAGACGAGAGACCCAGTACTTC. Its protein is CASSLAGARRETQYF.

This sequence joins TRBV19 and TRBJ2-1, with D possibly being TRBD2 (7 bases). V lost 7 bases, J lost 10 bases, and 20 bases lay in between. The CDR3 runs 14 residues. CDR1 LNHDA and CDR2 SQIVND come from the germline V gene (reference sequence). The CDR3 nucleotides are TGTGCCAGTAAGCCGACGGGGGGCCCAGGCGAGCAGTTCTTC. This gives the protein CASKPTGGPGEQFF.

For the CDR3, the DNA is TGTGCCAGTCGCACCAGCTTCAGCACAGATACGCAGTATTTT. Its translation: CASRTSFSTDTQYF. V is TRBV19 and J is TRBJ2-3; D not resolved. The germline V gene has CDR1 LNHDA and CDR2 SQIVND (reference sequence). This CDR3 comprises 14 residues. V gave up 8 bases and J gave up 0 bases, with 12 bases separating them. Full variable domain (remainder filled in from reference TRBV19 and TRBJ2-3): DGGITQSPKYLFRKEGQNVTLSCEQNLNHDAMYWYRQDPGQGLRLIYYSQIVNDFQKGDIAEGYSVSREKKESFPLTVTSAQKNPTAFYLCASRTSFSTDTQYFGPGTRLTVL.

For the CDR3, the DNA is TGTGCCAGCATCGCCAACCAGGGGCGCTATGGCTACACCTTC. Encoded protein: CASIANQGRYGYTF. J is TRBJ1-2 and V is TRBV2; a possible D gene is TRBD1 (6 bases). The CDR3 has 14 amino acids. Trimming cost V 7 bases and J 4 bases, with 16 bases left between them. Germline V CDR1 and CDR2: SNHLY, FYNNEI. Filled out from reference TRBV2 and TRBJ1-2, the complete variable domain reads EPEVTQTPSHQVTQMGQEVILRCVPISNHLYFYWYRQILGQKVEFLVSFYNNEISEKSEIFDDQFSVERPDGSNFTLKIRSTKLEDSAMYFCASIANQGRYGYTFGSGTRLTVV.

CDR3 amino acids: CASSPDRGRVTEAFF. Written as DNA, the CDR3 is TGTGCCAGTAGTCCAGACAGGGGACGGGTCACTGAAGCTTTCTTT. V is TRBV19 and J is TRBJ1-1; 8 bases agree with TRBD1. Germline loops: CDR1 LNHDA, CDR2 SQIVND (reference sequence). V gave up 5 bases and J gave up 4 bases; unmatched junction bases: 9. CDR3 length equals 15 residues.

The chain employs TRBV3-1 (or the pseudogene TRBV3-2) and TRBJ2-5; no clear D. CDR3 length: 15 residues. Trimming took 5 bases from V and 5 from J, leaving 18 bases between them. Looked up from germline, CDR1 is LGHDT and CDR2 is YNNKEL (reference sequence). CDR3 sequence: CASSERLSRVETQYF. CDR3 nucleotide sequence: TGTGCCAGCAGCGAGCGTCTTTCCCGAGTCGAGACCCAGTACTTC.

This rearrangement joins TRBV11-3 to TRBJ1-1; D may be TRBD1 (5 bases). V was cut by 2 bases and J by 6 bases, with 10 bases left in between. Per the germline V gene, CDR1 is SGHNT and CDR2 is YENEEA. This CDR3 is 13 amino acids long. The DNA of the CDR3 is TGTGCCAGCAGCTTAAGTAGAGGGGCTGAAGCTTTCTTT. Translation: CASSLSRGAEAFF.

The chain combines TRBV5-1 with TRBJ2-5; tentatively, D is TRBD2 (6 bases). CDR1 is SGHRS and CDR2 is YFSETQ in the germline V gene. CDR3 size: 14 residues. The V end lost 1 base, the J end lost 1 base, and 8 bases lay between the germline ends. The CDR3 DNA reads as TGCGCCAGCAGCTTGCGCGGGGTCCAAGAGACCCAGTACTTC. It translates to CASSLRGVQETQYF.

The V gene is TRBV6-5, the J gene TRBJ1-1; the D gene is possibly TRBD1 (6 bases). Germline-derived CDR1 and CDR2 are MNHEY and SVGAGI. The CDR3 consists of 13 residues. The ends were cut back, 5 bases at V and 10 bases at J, with 17 bases in the middle. The CDR3 bases are TGTGCCAGCAGTCCCGAGGGGGATTGGGGAGCTTTCTTT. Residues: CASSPEGDWGAFF.

V and J are TRBV3-1 (or the pseudogene TRBV3-2) and TRBJ2-7; 8 bases align to TRBD2. Germline CDR1 reads LGHDT; CDR2 reads YNNKEL (reference sequence). CDR3 length equals 13 residues. Unmatched junction bases numbered 6, after V lost 2 bases and J lost 9 bases. CDR3 sequence (DNA): TGTGCCAGCAGCCAAAATAGCGGGGAAGGGCAGTACGTC. Protein: CASSQNSGEGQYV.

The chain recombines TRBV19 with TRBJ1-5; no reliable D call. The CDR3 extends over 12 amino acids. Per germline, CDR1 LNHDA and CDR2 SQIVND (reference sequence). Trimming removed 1 base from V and 6 bases from J, with 4 bases in between. CDR3 region: CASSIGSQPQHF. The CDR3 DNA follows: TGTGCCAGTAGTATAGGGAGTCAGCCCCAGCATTTT.

The chain combines TRBV29-1 with TRBJ1-1, with D uncertain. Trimming stripped 4 bases from V and 4 bases from J, with 7 bases between. CDR3 length: 11 residues. Germline V gene sequence: CDR1 SQVTM, CDR2 ANQGSEA. The CDR3 DNA reads TGCAGCGTTGGTCACCGCACTGAAGCTTTCTTT. Its translation is CSVGHRTEAFF.

Details on this clone: Its ends do not fully match the called genes, so a read error is possible. The rearrangement links TRBV14 to TRBJ2-1; D ambiguous. This CDR3 comprises 13 residues. CDR1 SGHDN and CDR2 FVKESK come from the germline V gene. CDR3 region: CAGSQRNYNEQFF. CDR3 coding DNA: TGTGCCGGCAGCCAACGGAACTACAATGAGCAGTTCTTC.

The chain is built from TRBV7-7 and TRBJ2-1, with D possibly matching TRBD2 (6 bases). This CDR3 spans 13 amino acids. The V and J ends lost 0 bases and 10 bases respectively, with 10 bases between them. Per the germline V gene, CDR1 is SSHAT and CDR2 is FNYEAQ (reference sequence). This CDR3 reads CASSLAGGPEQFF. In nucleotides, the CDR3 is TGTGCCAGCAGCTTAGCCGGGGGACCCGAGCAGTTCTTC.